This record concerns one TCR beta chain sequence. The target antigen is unknown. The data belong to a study of Graves' ophthalmopathy and Graves' hyperthyroidism. Study conclusions and caveats: Blood also contained most of the expanded thyroid clonotypes above 0.001 frequency.

Patients were excluded if they had other autoimmune diseases or uncontrolled infections, and likewise if pregnancy or lactation applied. The authors diagnosed from clinical symptoms, serum thyroxine, TRAb, thyroid ultrasound and orbital computed tomography. Amplified TCR beta CDR3 regions were obtained using RNA transcripts as template. HTBI primers primed a first-round RT-PCR, and a second-round multiplex PCR followed. MiXCR, applied by TCRdb to the multiplex PCR reads, yields one record per CDR3 protein. The sample has under 250,000 distinct CDR3 sequences, about 22% seen once. V shed 6 bases, J shed 5 bases, and the junction held 11 bases outside the gene matches. Germline lookup yields CDR1 SEHNR and CDR2 FQNEAQ (reference sequence). The CDR3 contains 15 residues.

The chain combines TRBV7-9 with TRBJ2-5; TRBD1 agrees at 8 bases. The material sequenced was peripheral blood. This sequence originates from a woman between 45 and 65 years old with Graves' ophthalmopathy. The CDR3 nucleotides read TGTGCCAGCAGGTCCGGGACAGGAAGGGAGGAGACCCAGTACTTC. Residues: CASRSGTGREETQYF.